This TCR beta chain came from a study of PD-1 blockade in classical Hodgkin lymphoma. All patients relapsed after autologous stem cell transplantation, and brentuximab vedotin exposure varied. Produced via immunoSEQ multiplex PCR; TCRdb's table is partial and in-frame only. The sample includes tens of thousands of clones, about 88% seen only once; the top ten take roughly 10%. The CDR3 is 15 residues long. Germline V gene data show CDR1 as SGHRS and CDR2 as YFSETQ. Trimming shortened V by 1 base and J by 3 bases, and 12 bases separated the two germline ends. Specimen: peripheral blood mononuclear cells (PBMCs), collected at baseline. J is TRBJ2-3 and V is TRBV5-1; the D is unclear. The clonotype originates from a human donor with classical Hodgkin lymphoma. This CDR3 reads CASSLNVGRTDTQYF. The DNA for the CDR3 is TGCGCCAGCAGCTTGAATGTGGGTAGGACAGATACGCAGTATTTT.